In this sample, the clone carrying this TCR beta chain turned up a few times. This sample was taken from a study of blood T cell repertoires in COVID-19. Method: immunoSEQ multiplex PCR; TCRdb's copy keeps in-frame clones and lacks some. The table shows about 230,000 clones, with nearly 90% occurring only once. Individuals aged about 18 to 100 years were recruited from approximately 22 US areas. This CDR3 region has 16 residues. Trimming cost V 5 bases and J 0 bases; bases outside gene matches: 8. Germline V gene lookup returns CDR1 PRHDT and CDR2 FYEKMQ (reference sequence). The clonotype originates from a woman in her twenties or thirties with acute COVID-19. Sequences were obtained from PBMCs or T cells enriched from blood (not recorded which). This sequence joins TRBV13 and TRBJ1-1; 8 bases line up with TRBD1. The CDR3 bases are TGTGCCAGCAGCCGGAACCGACAGGGGTTGAACACTGAAGCTTTCTTT. Encoded protein: CASSRNRQGLNTEAFF.